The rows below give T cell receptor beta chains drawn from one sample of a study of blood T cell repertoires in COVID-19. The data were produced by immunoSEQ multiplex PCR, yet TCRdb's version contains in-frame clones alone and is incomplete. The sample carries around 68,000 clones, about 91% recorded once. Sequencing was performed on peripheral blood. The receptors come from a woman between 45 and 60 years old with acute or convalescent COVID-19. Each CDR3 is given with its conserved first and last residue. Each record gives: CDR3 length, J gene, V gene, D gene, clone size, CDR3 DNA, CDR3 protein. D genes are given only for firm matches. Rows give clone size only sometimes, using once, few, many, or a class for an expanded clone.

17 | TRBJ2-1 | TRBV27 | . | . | TGTGCCAGCAGTCGAATCGGTGGGGCGCAAGGTGGGAATGAGCAGTTCTTC | CASSRIGGAQGGNEQFF
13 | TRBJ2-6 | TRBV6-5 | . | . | TGTGCCAGCAGTCCACAGGGATGGAACGTCCTGACTTTC | CASSPQGWNVLTF
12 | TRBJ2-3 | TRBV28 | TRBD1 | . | TGTGCCAGCAGGAAGGACAGGGCAACGCAGTATTTT | CASRKDRATQYF
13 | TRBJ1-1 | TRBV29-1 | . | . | TGCAGCGTCAAGTTGGCAGGGTTGACTGAAGCTTTCTTT | CSVKLAGLTEAFF
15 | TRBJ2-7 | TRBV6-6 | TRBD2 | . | TGTGCCAGCAGTTACGGATCGGGAGGGGTCCACGAGCAGTACTTC | CASSYGSGGVHEQYF
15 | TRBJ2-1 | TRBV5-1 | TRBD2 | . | TGCGCCAGCAGCTTGCTTAGCGGGAGGGATAATGAGCAGTTCTTC | CASSLLSGRDNEQFF
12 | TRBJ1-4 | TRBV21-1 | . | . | TGTGCCAGCAAACGTGAGAGTGAAAAACTGTTTTTT | CASKRESEKLFF
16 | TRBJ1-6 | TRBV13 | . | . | TGTGCCAGCAGCAGGGGCCTGCCCGCCTATAATTCACCCCTCCACTTT | CASSRGLPAYNSPLHF
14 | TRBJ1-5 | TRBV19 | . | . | TGTGCCAGTAGCCAGGGTTTGGTCAATCAGCCCCAGCATTTT | CASSQGLVNQPQHF
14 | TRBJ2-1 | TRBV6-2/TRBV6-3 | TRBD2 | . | TGTGCCAGCAGCCCTCGAAGCGGGGTCAATGAGCAGTTCTTC | CASSPRSGVNEQFF
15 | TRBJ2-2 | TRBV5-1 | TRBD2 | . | TGCGCCAGCAGCCGGGAGGGCCCGGGCACCGGGGAGCTGTTTTTT | CASSREGPGTGELFF
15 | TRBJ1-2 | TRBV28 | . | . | TGTGCCAGCAGTTTGATGTTAATTCAGGGTCATGGCTACACCTTC | CASSLMLIQGHGYTF
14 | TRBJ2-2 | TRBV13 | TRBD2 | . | TGTGCCAGCAGCCAGACTAGCGGGACCGGGGAGCTGTTTTTT | CASSQTSGTGELFF
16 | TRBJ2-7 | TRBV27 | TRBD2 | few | TGTGCCAGCAGTCCCCTTAGCGGGGTAAGAACCTACGAGCAGTACTTC | CASSPLSGVRTYEQYF
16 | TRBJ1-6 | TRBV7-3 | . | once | TGTGCCAGCAGCTTAACGGAACAGGGCTATAATTCACCCCTCCACTTT | CASSLTEQGYNSPLHF
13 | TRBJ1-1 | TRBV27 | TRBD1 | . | TGTGCCAGCAGAGGACAGGCGAACACTGAAGCTTTCTTT | CASRGQANTEAFF
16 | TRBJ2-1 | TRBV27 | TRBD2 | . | TGTGCCAGCAGTTCCCTCGGCGGGAGTAACTACAATGAGCAGTTCTTC | CASSSLGGSNYNEQFF
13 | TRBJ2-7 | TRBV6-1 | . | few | TGTGCCAGCAGTGAATGGACAGAGTACGAGCAGTACTTC | CASSEWTEYEQYF
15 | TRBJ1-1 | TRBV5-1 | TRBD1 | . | TGCGCCAGCAGCTTGGCCGGGACAGGGAACACTGAAGCTTTCTTT | CASSLAGTGNTEAFF
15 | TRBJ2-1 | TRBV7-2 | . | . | TGTGCCAGCAGCTTAGAGCCAGGCTCCTACAATGAGCAGTTCTTC | CASSLEPGSYNEQFF
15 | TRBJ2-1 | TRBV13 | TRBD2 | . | TGTGCCAGCAGCCGTCTAGCGGGGAATTACAATGAGCAGTTCTTC | CASSRLAGNYNEQFF
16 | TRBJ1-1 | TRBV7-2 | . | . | TGTGCCAGCAGCTTAACCAGTACAGTCATGAACACTGAAGCTTTCTTT | CASSLTSTVMNTEAFF
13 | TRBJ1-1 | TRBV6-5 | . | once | TGTGCCAGCAGTTACTCCTTAAACACTGAAGCTTTCTTT | CASSYSLNTEAFF
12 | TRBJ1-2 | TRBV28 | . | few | TGTGCCAGCAGTTTAAGGGGGTATGGCTACACCTTC | CASSLRGYGYTF
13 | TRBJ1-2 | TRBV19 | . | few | TGTGCCAGTAGTATTTCAGGGAACTATGGCTACACCTTC | CASSISGNYGYTF
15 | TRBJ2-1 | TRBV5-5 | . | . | TGTGCCAGCAGCCGTCACAAGAACTCCTACAATGAGCAGTTCTTC | CASSRHKNSYNEQFF
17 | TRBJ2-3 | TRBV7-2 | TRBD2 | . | TGTGCCAGCAGCTTAGGGCTAGCGGCAGGCTCCACGAATACGCAGTATTTT | CASSLGLAAGSTNTQYF
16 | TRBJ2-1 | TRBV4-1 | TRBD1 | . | TGCGCCAGCAGCCAATTAGGGACAGGCGCGGACAATGAGCAGTTCTTC | CASSQLGTGADNEQFF
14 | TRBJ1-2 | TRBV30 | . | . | TGTGCCTGGAGACCAAACAGGGCCCCCTATGGCTACACCTTC | CAWRPNRAPYGYTF
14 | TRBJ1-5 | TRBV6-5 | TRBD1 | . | TGTGCCAGCACCCCGCACAGGGGAGATCAGCCCCAGCATTTT | CASTPHRGDQPQHF